This passage covers 29 T cell receptor beta chains from one sample sequenced in a study of OX40 agonist ivuxolimab in advanced cancers. The assay was immunoSEQ multiplex PCR, and TCRdb's table has in-frame clones only and misses some. The sample records some 86,000 clones, roughly 85% being singletons. The starting material was CD4+ or CD8+ T cells sorted from blood, obtained in a trial of the OX40 agonist ivuxolimab. Receptors originate from an adult with an advanced solid tumor such as melanoma, head and neck, liver or kidney cancer.

This chain connects TRBV29-1 to TRBJ2-3; tentatively, D is TRBD1 (8 bases). Per the germline V gene, CDR1 is SQVTM and CDR2 is ANQGSEA. Trimming removed 4 bases from V and 3 bases from J, with 20 bases in between. This CDR3 is built from 16 residues. CDR3: CSVVNRGGTGTDTQYF. The CDR3 nucleotides are TGCAGCGTTGTTAACAGGGGGGGGACCGGGACAGATACGCAGTATTTT.

The V call is TRBV5-4, the J call TRBJ2-5, with TRBD1 matching over 9 bases. The CDR3 is 14 amino acids. Germline V CDR1 and CDR2: SGHNT, YYREEE (reference sequence). Losses at the gene ends were 4 bases for V and 4 bases for J; bases not matched to a gene: 5. DNA of the CDR3: TGTGCCAGCAGCCCGAGGACAGGGGTAGAGACCCAGTACTTC. The encoded protein is CASSPRTGVETQYF.

The chain combines TRBV2 with TRBJ2-1; D gene uncertain. The V gene's germline CDR1 is SNHLY and CDR2 FYNNEI. The V and J ends lost 7 bases and 9 bases respectively, with 10 bases between them. There are 11 residues in the CDR3. CDR3 coding DNA: TGTGCCAGCACGCTGGTATCTGAGCAGTTCTTC. As protein: CASTLVSEQFF.

This chain connects TRBV5-6 to TRBJ1-1, with D perhaps TRBD1 (5 bases). This CDR3 has 16 residues. Germline assignment: CDR1 SGHDT and CDR2 YYEEEE. V was trimmed by 3 bases and J by 5 bases, leaving 20 bases between them. CDR3 loop: CASSSTGQTRRTEAFF. In DNA, the CDR3 is TGTGCCAGCAGCTCCACCGGACAAACCAGGAGGACTGAAGCTTTCTTT.

The chain links TRBV7-2 to TRBJ1-5; D possibly corresponds to TRBD1 (5 bases). Trimming removed 1 base at V and 0 bases at J, with 7 bases between. The CDR3 totals 15 residues. Per the germline V gene, CDR1 is SGHTA and CDR2 is FQGNSA. CDR3: CASSLDTGSNQPQHF. The CDR3 DNA is TGTGCCAGCAGCTTAGACACAGGTAGCAATCAGCCCCAGCATTTT.

The chain joins TRBV10-3 to TRBJ2-1, with TRBD1 identical over 8 bases. Per germline, CDR1 ENHRY and CDR2 SYGVKD. Trimming took 0 bases from V and 8 from J; bases not matched to a gene: 12. The CDR3 runs 17 residues. Here the CDR3 reads CAISESRAVGTGDEQFF. As DNA, the CDR3 is TGTGCCATCAGTGAGTCGAGAGCCGTTGGGACAGGCGATGAGCAGTTCTTC.

The chain couples TRBV5-1 to TRBJ1-1; weak D call: TRBD1 (6 bases). CDR1 SGHRS and CDR2 YFSETQ come from the germline V gene. There are 16 residues in the CDR3. Deletions cut 4 bases from V and 6 bases from J, with 22 bases between. CDR3 DNA sequence: TGCGCCAGCAGCGGGGCTGACAGGACGGGTGACGCTGAAGCTTTCTTT. Translating it yields CASSGADRTGDAEAFF.

The chain employs TRBV19 and TRBJ1-2, with TRBD1 matching 7 bases. The ends lost 5 bases at V and 5 bases at J; junction bases unmatched: 11. There are 15 residues in the CDR3. Germline lookup yields CDR1 LNHDA and CDR2 SQIVND (reference sequence). This CDR3 is CASSAIRQGGYGYTF. As DNA, the CDR3 is TGTGCCAGTAGTGCCATCCGACAGGGAGGGTATGGCTACACCTTC.

This chain's CDR3 is CASSPPSYEQYF. The CDR3 nucleotides read TGTGCCAGCAGCCCCCCCTCCTACGAGCAGTACTTC. V gene TRBV7-6 combines with J gene TRBJ2-7; D uncertain. Trimming shortened V by 5 bases and J by 0 bases, and 5 bases separated the two germline ends. CDR1 and CDR2 from the germline V gene are SGHVS and FNYEAQ. The CDR3 sequence is 12 residues long. Full variable domain (remainder filled in from reference TRBV7-6 and TRBJ2-7): GAGVSQSPRYKVTKRGQDVALRCDPISGHVSLYWYRQALGQGPEFLTYFNYEAQQDKSGLPNDRFSAERPEGSISTLTIQRTEQRDSAMYRCASSPPSYEQYFGPGTRLTVT.

The chain joins TRBV30 to TRBJ2-4; TRBD1 or TRBD2 may be the D gene (5 bases each). This CDR3 contains 14 residues. CDR1 is GTSNPN, CDR2 SVGIG, per germline (reference sequence). Between the trimmed V and J ends, which lost 3 bases and 6 bases, there was a span of 15 bases. CDR3 residues: CAWRQVGTPNIQYF. The CDR3 DNA reads as TGTGCCTGGAGGCAAGTCGGGACCCCAAACATTCAGTACTTC.

The genes are TRBV11-2 and TRBJ2-3; D not certain. The CDR3 totals 13 residues. Trimming left V 5 bases short and J 6 bases short, with 12 bases between. The germline CDR1 and CDR2 sequences are SGHAT and FQNNGV. CDR3 protein: CASSPRSPDTQYF. The CDR3 coding sequence is TGTGCCAGCAGCCCCCGGAGCCCCGATACGCAGTATTTT.

The rearrangement links TRBV14 to TRBJ1-2; 8 nucleotides match TRBD1. CDR3 size: 14 residues. Losses at the gene ends were 5 bases for V and 4 bases for J; bases not matched to a gene: 6. Germline V gene lookup returns CDR1 SGHDN and CDR2 FVKESK. In DNA form, the CDR3 reads TGTGCCAGCAGCAACGACAGGGGTCTCTATGGCTACACCTTC. Translating gives CASSNDRGLYGYTF.

The chain employs TRBV7-3 and TRBJ2-5, with D possibly being TRBD1 or TRBD2 (6 bases each). V lost 5 bases and J 2 bases, leaving 15 bases between the germline ends. Germline V gene data show CDR1 as SGHTA and CDR2 as FQGTGA. The CDR3 is 15 amino acids. The CDR3 DNA sequence: TGTGCCAGCAGCCCCCTAGGGGGGATACAAGAGACCCAGTACTTC. Its protein product is CASSPLGGIQETQYF.

J is TRBJ1-2 and V is TRBV19; a possible D gene is TRBD1 (5 bases). The CDR3 is 15 residues long. The germline CDR1 and CDR2 sequences are LNHDA and SQIVND (reference sequence). Trimming took off 5 bases at V and 7 bases at J, with 20 bases between the two ends. CDR3 region: CASSSRTRGPLGYTF. The CDR3 DNA is TGTGCCAGTAGTTCTCGGACACGAGGGCCTCTTGGCTACACCTTC.

In its sample, this clone was seen once. The rearrangement links TRBV5-1 to TRBJ2-5, with D tentatively TRBD2 (5 bases). The CDR3 sequence is 14 residues long. The germline V gene has CDR1 SGHRS and CDR2 YFSETQ. Trimming shortened V by 3 bases and J by 5 bases, and 14 bases separated the two germline ends. The CDR3 coding sequence is TGCGCCAGCAGCTCCCTTCTACCGGGGGAGACCCAGTACTTC. Its translation is CASSSLLPGETQYF. Filled out from reference TRBV5-1 and TRBJ2-5, the complete variable domain reads KAGVTQTPRYLIKTRGQQVTLSCSPISGHRSVSWYQQTPGQGLQFLFEYFSETQRNKGNFPGRFSGRQFSNSRSEMNVSTLELGDSALYLCASSSLLPGETQYFGPGTRLLVL.

The rearrangement links TRBV30 to TRBJ2-5; 10 bases match TRBD2. The J segment lost 0 bases and the V segment lost 0 bases, leaving 4 bases of the junction unmatched. This CDR3 is built from 16 residues. Germline CDR1 reads GTSNPN; CDR2 reads SVGIG (reference sequence). The CDR3 region is CAWSVLAGWNQETQYF. The CDR3 coding sequence is TGTGCCTGGAGTGTACTAGCGGGATGGAACCAAGAGACCCAGTACTTC.

The V call is TRBV18, the J call TRBJ1-1, with D unresolved. The CDR3 is 16 amino acids. CDR1 KGHSH and CDR2 LQKENI come from the germline V gene. V lost 4 bases and J 0 bases, leaving 15 bases between the germline ends. CDR3 sequence (DNA): TGTGCCAGCTCACTTCGGGAAGGTTCTTTGAACACTGAAGCTTTCTTT. Protein product: CASSLREGSLNTEAFF.

V and J are TRBV29-1 and TRBJ2-5; 7 bases agree with TRBD1. The V segment lost 8 bases and the J segment 4 bases; nucleotides outside the gene matches: 7. The V gene's germline CDR1 is SQVTM and CDR2 ANQGSEA. The CDR3 totals 12 residues. The CDR3 spells CSFETGIETQYF. The CDR3 nucleotides read TGCAGCTTCGAGACAGGGATAGAGACCCAGTACTTC.

The rearrangement joins TRBV20-1 to TRBJ1-2, with a tentative D call TRBD1 (5 bases). Germline V gives CDR1 DFQATT, CDR2 SNEGSKA (reference sequence). V gave up 3 bases and J gave up 8 bases, with 10 bases separating them. CDR3 size: 11 residues. CDR3 in DNA: TGCAGTGCTAGGTGGGGGAACGGCTACACCTTC. Encoded protein: CSARWGNGYTF.

This chain joins TRBV7-2 and TRBJ1-2; 8 nucleotides match TRBD1. CDR3 length: 14 amino acids. Trimming removed 3 bases from V and 3 bases from J; junction bases left unmatched: 3. Germline lookup yields CDR1 SGHTA and CDR2 FQGNSA. The DNA for the CDR3 is TGTGCCAGCAGCTTGCACAGGGGGGACTATGGCTACACCTTC. Translation: CASSLHRGDYGYTF.

This chain connects TRBV6-1 to TRBJ1-5; 8 positions match TRBD1. The CDR3 has 16 residues. Germline V CDR1 and CDR2: MNHNS, SASEGT. V lost 3 bases and J lost 4; bases outside the gene matches: 8. Here the CDR3 reads CASSEQGAIRNQPQHF. CDR3 nucleotides: TGTGCCAGCAGTGAGCAGGGGGCAATTCGAAATCAGCCCCAGCATTTT.

This clone was counted a single time. This chain links TRBV11-2 with TRBJ1-1, with D unresolved. V shed 2 bases and J shed 5 bases, with 9 bases lying between them. Germline V gene lookup returns CDR1 SGHAT and CDR2 FQNNGV. The CDR3 has 13 amino acids. CDR3 region: CASSLRGTTEAFF. DNA for the CDR3: TGTGCCAGCAGCTTACGGGGTACGACTGAAGCTTTCTTT. Full variable domain (remainder filled in from reference TRBV11-2 and TRBJ1-1): EAGVAQSPRYKIIEKRQSVAFWCNPISGHATLYWYQQILGQGPKLLIQFQNNGVVDDSQLPKDRFSAERLKGVDSTLKIQPAKLEDSAVYLCASSLRGTTEAFFGQGTRLTVV.

The CDR3 bases are TGTGCCACCACCCGACAGGGTAATAATTCACCCCTCCACTTT. Its translation: CATTRQGNNSPLHF. The V gene is TRBV19, the J gene TRBJ1-6; 7 bases fit TRBD1. Germline CDR1 LNHDA, CDR2 SQIVND (reference sequence). The ends lost 10 bases at V and 5 bases at J; junction bases unmatched: 8. This CDR3 comprises 14 residues.

The genes are TRBV7-3 and TRBJ2-3; TRBD2 matches 8 bases. The CDR3 length is 15 residues. CDR1 and CDR2 from the germline V gene are SGHTA and FQGTGA. J gave up 6 bases and V 5 bases, and 10 bases lay outside the gene matches. CDR3: CASSRNGGARDTQYF. In nucleotides, the CDR3 is TGTGCCAGCAGCCGGAACGGGGGGGCGAGGGATACGCAGTATTTT. Full variable domain (outside the CDR3, taken from reference TRBV7-3 and TRBJ2-3): GAGVSQTPSNKVTEKGKYVELRCDPISGHTALYWYRQSLGQGPEFLIYFQGTGAADDSGLPNDRFFAVRPEGSVSTLKIQRTERGDSAVYLCASSRNGGARDTQYFGPGTRLTVL.

This chain links TRBV18 with TRBJ1-5, with 7 nucleotides matching TRBD1. Looked up from germline, CDR1 is KGHSH and CDR2 is LQKENI. The CDR3 has 14 amino acids. Trimming cost V 5 bases and J 4 bases; bases outside gene matches: 5. DNA of the CDR3: TGTGCCAGCTCAATGCAGGGGGAAAATCAGCCCCAGCATTTT. Translating it yields CASSMQGENQPQHF.

The genes are TRBV5-1 and TRBJ2-7, with 7 bases lining up with TRBD1. The V gene's germline CDR1 is SGHRS and CDR2 YFSETQ. The CDR3 consists of 14 residues. The V and J ends lost 3 bases and 5 bases, in that order; junction bases with no gene match: 8. CDR3 sequence: CASSYDRVPNEQYF. The CDR3 DNA sequence: TGCGCCAGCAGCTACGACAGGGTCCCCAACGAGCAGTACTTC. The full variable domain, its missing parts supplied by reference TRBV5-1 and TRBJ2-7, is KAGVTQTPRYLIKTRGQQVTLSCSPISGHRSVSWYQQTPGQGLQFLFEYFSETQRNKGNFPGRFSGRQFSNSRSEMNVSTLELGDSALYLCASSYDRVPNEQYFGPGTRLTVT.

The chain carries TRBV14 and TRBJ1-2; D unresolved. The germline V gene has CDR1 SGHDN and CDR2 FVKESK. CDR3 size: 15 residues. V was clipped by 1 base and J by 3 bases, with 12 bases between them. Here the CDR3 reads CASSQGGGPYYGYTF. The CDR3 nucleotides are TGTGCCAGCAGCCAAGGGGGAGGCCCCTACTATGGCTACACCTTC. Drawing the rest from reference TRBV14 and TRBJ1-2, the complete variable domain is EAGVTQFPSHSVIEKGQTVTLRCDPISGHDNLYWYRRVMGKEIKFLLHFVKESKQDESGMPNNRFLAERTGGTYSTLKVQPAELEDSGVYFCASSQGGGPYYGYTFGSGTRLTVV.

This rearrangement joins TRBV11-3 to TRBJ1-1; possible D gene TRBD1, 5 bases. Per germline, CDR1 SGHNT and CDR2 YENEEA. The CDR3 has 13 amino acids. Trimming shortened V by 4 bases and J by 3 bases, and 9 bases separated the two germline ends. The CDR3 DNA follows: TGTGCCAGCAGCTGGCAGGGACACACTGAAGCTTTCTTT. It encodes CASSWQGHTEAFF.

The chain recombines TRBV7-9 with TRBJ1-6; a possible D gene is TRBD1 (6 bases). The V and J ends lost 4 bases and 9 bases respectively, with 16 bases between them. The CDR3 consists of 15 residues. Germline V gene data show CDR1 as SEHNR and CDR2 as FQNEAQ (reference sequence). CDR3 DNA: TGTGCCAGCAGCTCCAGAGGGGGGCAGGGTTCACCCCTCCACTTT. This translates into CASSSRGGQGSPLHF. Full variable domain (outside the CDR3, taken from reference TRBV7-9 and TRBJ1-6): DTGVSQNPRHKITKRGQNVTFRCDPISEHNRLYWYRQTLGQGPEFLTYFQNEAQLEKSRLLSDRFSAERPKGSFSTLEIQRTEQGDSAMYLCASSSRGGQGSPLHFGNGTRLTVT.